This T cell receptor (beta chain) is from a study of blood T cell repertoires in COVID-19. Study information: PBMCs, B-cell-depleted T cells, or T cells were the source of the cDNA or gDNA that made up the material.

The repertoire was sequenced with immunoSEQ multiplex PCR; TCRdb's copy has only in-frame clones and lacks some. The sample contains approximately 97,000 clones, roughly 85% of which appear only once. Germline V gene data show CDR1 as SGHNT and CDR2 as YYREEE (reference sequence). The CDR3 has 17 residues. J gave up 1 base and V 5 bases, and 6 bases lay outside the gene matches. The clonotype was recovered from a man aged 80 or over with acute or convalescent COVID-19. Sequenced sample: peripheral blood. The chain joins TRBV5-4 to TRBJ2-2, with 12 bases identical to TRBD2. CDR3 amino acids: CASRSTSGSRNTGELFF. DNA of the CDR3: TGTGCCAGCAGGTCGACTAGCGGGAGCAGGAACACCGGGGAGCTGTTTTTT.